This is a list of T cell receptor beta chains from one sample in a study of regulatory T cells. The assay was immunoSEQ multiplex PCR, and TCRdb's table has in-frame clones only and misses some. The sample includes more than 5,000 clones, approximately 92% of them seen just once. Sequencing was performed on CD4+ Tregs sorted from blood. The origin of the receptors is a person under 35 with CD3G deficiency. Both conserved end residues are part of each CDR3. A D gene is named only where the DNA matches it firmly. Size values are once, few and many counts, or a class for expanded clones, and some rows have none.

CDR3 DNA,CDR3 protein,D gene,clone size,V gene,J gene
TGTGCCATCAGTGAGCGGACAGGGGCTAACTATGGCTACACCTTC,CAISERTGANYGYTF,TRBD1,.,TRBV10-3,TRBJ1-2
TGCGCCAGCAGCGGGGGGCCAGGGTCGGCCTACGAGCAGTACTTC,CASSGGPGSAYEQYF,.,.,TRBV5-1,TRBJ2-7
TGTGCCAGCAGGTTTAAATTAGCTACAATTCGCACTGAAGCTTTCTTT,CASRFKLATIRTEAFF,.,.,TRBV21-1,TRBJ1-1
TGTGCCAGCAGTGAAGTGGCAGTTCCTACTTATGGCTACACCTTC,CASSEVAVPTYGYTF,.,.,TRBV6-1,TRBJ1-2
TGTGCCAGCAGTGATTCATATAATTACGACGAGCAGTACTTC,CASSDSYNYDEQYF,.,.,TRBV6-1,TRBJ2-7
TGTGCCAGCAGCTTAACCCTGGGGAGGAACACTGAAGCTTTCTTT,CASSLTLGRNTEAFF,.,.,TRBV11-2,TRBJ1-1
TGTGCCATTGGGAGGACCGGGGATCGCTACACCTTC,CAIGRTGDRYTF,.,.,TRBV6-1,TRBJ1-2
TGTGCCAGCAGCCAGACAGGGAAAGGGGTTAGTGGTGGCTACACCTTC,CASSQTGKGVSGGYTF,TRBD1,.,TRBV28,TRBJ1-2
TGCGCCAGCAGCTTTGAGGGAACCTACGAGCAGTACTTC,CASSFEGTYEQYF,.,.,TRBV5-1,TRBJ2-7
TGCGCCAGCAGGGGAGGAAGGAGGGCTGAAGCTTTCTTT,CASRGGRRAEAFF,.,.,TRBV10-1,TRBJ1-1
TGTGCCAGCAGTCCCCTAGGGGTCAACTACGAGCAGTACTTC,CASSPLGVNYEQYF,.,few,TRBV28,TRBJ2-7
TGTGCCAGCAGCTCCGGGACAGGGGGATACGAGCAGTACTTC,CASSSGTGGYEQYF,TRBD1,.,TRBV11-2,TRBJ2-7
TGTGCCATCAGAGAGGGAAGGGGCACTGAAGCTTTCTTT,CAIREGRGTEAFF,.,.,TRBV10-3,TRBJ1-1
TGTGCCAGCAGCCCACCCGGGAACACCAGGGTCAGACAGCCCCAGCATTTT,CASSPPGNTRVRQPQHF,.,.,TRBV7-2,TRBJ1-5
TGTGCCAGCTCCCCCAGTGGAGGGACAGATACGCAGTATTTT,CASSPSGGTDTQYF,.,.,TRBV18,TRBJ2-3